The 3 T cell receptor beta chains reported below all come from one sample, sequenced in a study of T-cell reconstitution after alpha-beta-depleted transplantation in children. Unique molecular identifiers were incorporated into the prepared TCRbeta library. MiXCR, applied by TCRdb to the PCR reads, yields one record per CDR3 protein. The sample consists of almost 400,000 distinct CDR3 sequences, about a fifth of them appearing once. Source: PBMCs from the stem cell graft donor, taken from the stem cell graft. Source of these receptors: a human donor who donated a stem cell graft to a child with acute myeloid leukemia.

This clonotype occurred a few times. V usage is TRBV5-1 and J usage is TRBJ2-2; either TRBD1 or TRBD2 may supply D (5 bases each). The CDR3 sequence is 13 residues long. V dropped 4 bases and J dropped 8 bases, with 12 bases sitting between them. Germline-derived CDR1 and CDR2 are SGHRS and YFSETQ. The CDR3 DNA reads as TGCGCCAGCAGCGGGGACGCGAGAGGGGAGCTGTTTTTT. This translates into CASSGDARGELFF.

The rearrangement uses TRBV7-2 and TRBJ1-5; D call uncertain. The CDR3 runs to 15 residues. V lost 0 bases and J lost 3, with 9 bases in between. CDR1 SGHTA and CDR2 FQGNSA come from the germline V gene. Here the CDR3 reads CASSLAPGYNQPQHF. The DNA for the CDR3 is TGTGCCAGCAGCTTAGCCCCAGGATACAATCAGCCCCAGCATTTT.

The chain joins TRBV12-3 or TRBV12-4 to TRBJ2-4; 8 nucleotides match TRBD2. The CDR3 spans 16 residues. Unmatched junction bases numbered 5, after V lost 3 bases and J lost 1 base. CDR3 in DNA: TGTGCCAGCAGTTTCGGGGGCGGGAGGGCCAAAAACATTCAGTACTTC. This encodes CASSFGGGRAKNIQYF.